Listed below are T cell receptor beta chains from one sample, sequenced in a study of Graves' ophthalmopathy and Graves' hyperthyroidism. In TCRdb, the multiplex PCR reads were re-called with MiXCR into one record per CDR3 protein. This sample has 300,000 to 500,000 distinct CDR3 sequences, with 15% found just once. The sequenced sample consisted of peripheral blood. These receptors all come from a woman in her late teens or twenties with stable Graves' hyperthyroidism. The CDR3 runs from the conserved cysteine through the conserved F or W. The D gene is left open where the match is weak. Expanded clones are given a class, and other clones once, few, many or no size at all.

clone_size j_call v_call d_call cdr3_nt cdr3_aa
. TRBJ2-7 TRBV11-3 TRBD2 TGTGCCAGCAGTCGCCGCGGGGGGTACGAGCAGTACTTC CASSRRGGYEQYF
many TRBJ1-2 TRBV6-1 TRBD1 TGTGCCAGCAGTGAAGAACGGGACAGCTATGGCTACACCTTC CASSEERDSYGYTF
many TRBJ2-7 TRBV28 . TGTGCCAGCAGTTTTGTCGGGGGCCACGAGCAGTACTTC CASSFVGGHEQYF
once TRBJ1-2 TRBV7-6 . TGTGCCAGCAGCGTGGCGAGTGACGGGAATGGCTACACCTTC CASSVASDGNGYTF
. TRBJ1-2 TRBV5-5 TRBD1 TGTGCCAGCAGCACGGGACAGGGGGCAGGTGGCTACACCTTC CASSTGQGAGGYTF
many TRBJ1-2 TRBV6-5 . TGTGCCAGCAGTTACGGACGGAGGGCGGATGGCTACACCTTC CASSYGRRADGYTF
. TRBJ2-2 TRBV12-3/TRBV12-4 . TGTGCCAGCACTAGGAAAATGGGCGGGGCGAACACCGGGGAGCTGTTTTTT CASTRKMGGANTGELFF
. TRBJ1-1 TRBV6-5 . TGTGCCAGCGGTTACTCGGGTCTGAACACTGAAGCTTTCTTT CASGYSGLNTEAFF
many TRBJ2-7 TRBV10-3 . TGTGCCATCACTACGTCAGGGAACTCCTACGAGCAGTACTTC CAITTSGNSYEQYF
many TRBJ2-3 TRBV28 . TGTGCCAGCAGTTTCTCGGGGCAGGAAGATACGCAGTATTTT CASSFSGQEDTQYF
. TRBJ1-2 TRBV11-1 . TGTGCCAGCAGCCTCGACAAAAGCGGGTTTTTCTATGGCTACACCTTC CASSLDKSGFFYGYTF
medium-sized TRBJ2-7 TRBV6-2/TRBV6-3 TRBD1 TGTGCCAGCAGTTCGGGACAGAGATTCTACGAGCAGTACTTC CASSSGQRFYEQYF
. TRBJ2-2 TRBV29-1 . TGCAGCGTACAAGACACCGGGGAGCTGTTTTTT CSVQDTGELFF
. TRBJ2-3 TRBV20-1 . TGCAGTGCTAGATCCAGGGGCCCAGATACGCAGTATTTT CSARSRGPDTQYF
many TRBJ1-3 TRBV6-2/TRBV6-3 TRBD1 TGTGCCAGCAGAGATCCACAGGGGGCTTCAGGAAACACCATATATTTT CASRDPQGASGNTIYF
many TRBJ2-5 TRBV10-3 TRBD1 TGTGCCATCAGCCTGGACAGGTCTTCCGAGACCCAGTACTTC CAISLDRSSETQYF
many TRBJ1-6 TRBV5-5 . TGTGCCAGCAGCTTGGCCACGGGACTCGATTCACCCCTCCACTTT CASSLATGLDSPLHF
many TRBJ1-2 TRBV11-1 TRBD1 TGTGCCAGCAGCTGGGGACAGGGGGGCCGAGCGGATGGCTACACCTTC CASSWGQGGRADGYTF
many TRBJ1-1 TRBV12-5 . TGTGCTAGTGGGACCTCCCAATTGAAAACTGAAGCTTTCTTT CASGTSQLKTEAFF
many TRBJ1-1 TRBV15 . TGTGCCACCAGCAGATTTCGACTGGGACAAAACACTGAAGCTTTCTTT CATSRFRLGQNTEAFF
. TRBJ2-7 TRBV6-1 TRBD2 TGTGCCAGCAGGCTAGCGGGGGGCGACCGTTCTGTGGACTTC CASRLAGGDRSVDF
many TRBJ2-7 TRBV6-2/TRBV6-3 TRBD2 TGTGCCAGCAGCGCTTACGGGGGGGACCCCTACGAGCAGTACTTC CASSAYGGDPYEQYF
many TRBJ1-2 TRBV11-1 TRBD1 TGTGCCAGCAGCTCCGACCGACAGGGAGTTAACTATGGCTACACCTTC CASSSDRQGVNYGYTF
many TRBJ1-1 TRBV29-1 . TGCAGCGTTGACCCCGGAAACACTGAAGCTTTCTTT CSVDPGNTEAFF
. TRBJ1-2 TRBV7-2 TRBD1 TGTGCCAGCAGTCCCGGGACAGCTGACTATGGCTACACCTTC CASSPGTADYGYTF
many TRBJ1-1 TRBV6-2/TRBV6-3 . TGTGCCAGCAGTTACTCGTCCCGGGGATTTCACACTGAAGCTTTCTTT CASSYSSRGFHTEAFF
many TRBJ1-1 TRBV20-1 . TGCAGTGCTAGAGACGCAGGGGTGGGCAACACTGAAGCTTTCTTT CSARDAGVGNTEAFF
many TRBJ1-1 TRBV20-1 . TGCAGTGCTTACCCTCAGCAAGAAGCTTTCTTT CSAYPQQEAFF
many TRBJ2-5 TRBV20-1 . TGCAGTGCTAGGCTGACAGGACCGCAAGAGACCCAGTACTTC CSARLTGPQETQYF
many TRBJ1-6 TRBV20-1 TRBD1 TGCAGTGCTAGAGATTTATCGGGACAGTTCCTCCACTTT CSARDLSGQFLHF
many TRBJ2-5 TRBV4-1 . TGCGCCAGCAGCCAAGGGGTGGGGGACCAAGAGACCCAGTACTTC CASSQGVGDQETQYF
many TRBJ1-2 TRBV6-1 TRBD1 TGTGCCAGCACCAGAGACAGGGGGCTTGGCTATGGCTACACCTTC CASTRDRGLGYGYTF
many TRBJ2-7 TRBV2 TRBD2 TGTGCCAGCAGGCTAGCGGGGGGTTACGAGCAGTACTTC CASRLAGGYEQYF
many TRBJ1-2 TRBV12-3/TRBV12-4 . TGTGCCAGCAGTAGCCCGGCAGTAGGATATGGCTACACCTTC CASSSPAVGYGYTF
many TRBJ2-2 TRBV29-1 . TGCAGCGTTGAAGGCGGGGAGCTGTTTTTT CSVEGGELFF
. TRBJ1-2 TRBV13 TRBD1 TGTGCCAGCAGCCGGACAGGGGGTAACGGCTACACCTTC CASSRTGGNGYTF
few TRBJ2-2 TRBV10-3 . TGTGCCATCAGTGGCGGAGCAACCTACACCGGGGAGCTGTTTTTT CAISGGATYTGELFF
many TRBJ1-1 TRBV7-8 . TGTGCCAGCAGCGTAGGGGACACTGAAGCTTTCTTT CASSVGDTEAFF
many TRBJ2-5 TRBV11-3 . TGTGCCAGCAGCTTAGCGACAGTTCAAGAGACCCAGTACTTC CASSLATVQETQYF
many TRBJ2-5 TRBV12-3/TRBV12-4 . TGTGCCAGCAGTCCCCACCCGTTTGAGACCCAGTACTTC CASSPHPFETQYF
many TRBJ1-5 TRBV6-5 TRBD1 TGTGCCAGCAGTTGGACCGGGACAGCCAGCAATCAGCCCCAGCATTTT CASSWTGTASNQPQHF
many TRBJ1-1 TRBV7-8 TRBD1 TGTGCCAGCAGCCCCGACAGGGGCATTACTGAAGCTTTCTTT CASSPDRGITEAFF
many TRBJ2-5 TRBV6-2/TRBV6-3 . TGTGCCAGCCGGCCCCGGAGGGGACAAGAGACCCAGTACTTC CASRPRRGQETQYF
many TRBJ1-1 TRBV7-3 . TGTGCCAGCAGCCGTCAGGGGTCTGAAGCTTTCTTT CASSRQGSEAFF
few TRBJ2-7 TRBV20-1 TRBD2 TGCAGTGCTAGGCAAGCGGGGGGATTTCCCTACGAGCAGTACTTC CSARQAGGFPYEQYF
few TRBJ1-1 TRBV18 . TGTGCCAGCTCACCGGTCAGGGACACTGAAGCTTTCTTT CASSPVRDTEAFF